These 26 T cell receptor beta chains share one sample of origin, sequenced in a study of regulatory T cells in long-lasting Graves disease. Arm-PCR with iRepertoire HTBI primers amplified the CDR3 regions for these TCR beta libraries. TCRdb called the multiplex PCR reads again in MiXCR, with one record for every CDR3 protein. The top ten clones hold 9% to 15% of a sample with fewer than 500,000 distinct CDR3 sequences, 16% of them seen once. Noted time point: newly diagnosed GD, antithyroid drugs for less than 3 months. PBMC RNA was the source of the TCR library. The same specimen was also included in a second study, on T cells in Graves' hyperthyroidism and ophthalmopathy.

The source material was peripheral blood mononuclear cells (PBMCs), sampled at new diagnosis, from a patient treated with antithyroid drugs. Receptors were obtained from a man aged 35-49 years with Graves disease.

This clonotype was detected a few times. The chain links TRBV7-9 to TRBJ2-5; D is possibly TRBD1 (5 bases). CDR3 size: 13 residues. Trimming took 2 bases from V and 7 from J, leaving 11 bases between them. From germline, CDR1 is SEHNR and CDR2 FQNEAQ (reference sequence). CDR3 nucleotide sequence: TGTGCCAGCAGCTTAACCCTCAGGGCGACCCAGTACTTC. It translates to CASSLTLRATQYF.

This clonotype was seen repeatedly, ten times or more. V and J are TRBV3-1 and TRBJ1-1, with D perhaps TRBD1 (6 bases). This CDR3 has 14 residues. The V end was cut by 2 bases, the J end by 1 base, with 8 bases between. From germline, CDR1 is LGHDT and CDR2 YNNKEL (reference sequence). CDR3 DNA: TGTGCCAGCAGCCAACCGGGACAGAACACTGAAGCTTTCTTT. This codes for CASSQPGQNTEAFF.

With regard to this clonotype: A junction end diverges from the germline sequence, so it may reflect a read error. This chain connects TRBV7-3 to TRBJ2-2; TRBD1 might be the D (5 bases). The CDR3 is 16 residues long. Germline assignment: CDR1 SGHTA and CDR2 FQGTGA. The CDR3 reads CTSSLYGQGGTGELFF. The CDR3 DNA reads TGTACCAGCAGCTTATACGGTCAGGGTGGGACCGGGGAGCTGTTTTTT.

This clonotype was counted once. The rearrangement links TRBV6-9 to TRBJ1-2; D unclear. The CDR3 loop spans 15 amino acids. With 3 bases removed from V and 3 bases from J, the gap between germline ends came to 14 bases. Germline-derived CDR1 and CDR2 are MNHGY and SVAAGI. The CDR3 DNA follows: TGTGCCAGCAGTTACTCTCCTGGCAGAGACTATGGCTACACCTTC. Its protein is CASSYSPGRDYGYTF.

The chain links TRBV20-1 to TRBJ2-1, with 8 bases lining up with TRBD2. The length of the CDR3 is 14 residues. V shed 3 bases, J shed 7 bases, and the junction held 8 bases outside the gene matches. The germline V gene has CDR1 DFQATT and CDR2 SNEGSKA (reference sequence). The CDR3 spells CSARPGRAGNEQFF. The CDR3, as DNA: TGCAGTGCTAGGCCCGGGAGGGCCGGAAATGAGCAGTTCTTC.

As for this clonotype: This may come from a read error, since a much larger clone is one base off. The final CDR3 position lacks the conserved phenylalanine or tryptophan, pointing to a likely read error. The rearrangement joins TRBV20-1 to TRBJ1-3, with D hard to call. Germline V gene sequence: CDR1 DFQATT, CDR2 SNEGSKA (reference sequence). Trimming removed 0 bases at V and 1 base at J, with 7 bases between. The CDR3 has 14 amino acids. For the CDR3, the DNA is TGCAGTGCTAGAGAGGCCAGATCTGGAAACACCATATATTTG. It yields the protein CSAREARSGNTIYL.

This clonotype was seen a few times. This chain uses TRBV6-1 with TRBJ2-1; tentatively, D is TRBD2 (5 bases). V lost 7 bases and J lost 4, with 20 bases in between. The germline V gene encodes CDR1 MNHNS and CDR2 SASEGT. The CDR3 is made up of 16 amino acids. The CDR3 region has the DNA TGTGCCAGCACTAAAAACCGGGATCATCCTTACAATGAGCAGTTCTTC. Translation gives CASTKNRDHPYNEQFF.

The rearrangement joins TRBV19 to TRBJ2-2; D is undetermined. Germline lookup yields CDR1 LNHDA and CDR2 SQIVND (reference sequence). The CDR3 is made up of 11 amino acids. Trimming removed 7 bases from V and 3 bases from J, with 3 bases in between. The CDR3 coding sequence is TGTGCCAGTACCTACACCGGGGAGCTGTTTTTT. It is translated as CASTYTGELFF.

Many counts were recorded for this clonotype. This CDR3 reads CASSTSGSASSYNEQFF. CDR3 nucleotide sequence: TGTGCCAGCAGCACTAGCGGGAGTGCTAGCTCCTACAATGAGCAGTTCTTC. J is TRBJ2-1 and V is TRBV2; 11 nucleotides match TRBD2. Germline V gene lookup returns CDR1 SNHLY and CDR2 FYNNEI. J lost 0 bases, V lost 6 bases, and 7 bases had no gene match. This CDR3 is built from 17 residues.

This clonotype has at least ten counts. The chain carries TRBV11-3 and TRBJ2-1, with a tentative D call TRBD2 (7 bases). Per germline, CDR1 SGHNT and CDR2 YENEEA. There are 16 residues in the CDR3. V lost 5 bases and J 6 bases, leaving 20 bases between the germline ends. DNA for the CDR3: TGTGCCAGCAGCCTAGGAACCGGGGGGCCCCGCAATGAGCAGTTCTTC. Translated: CASSLGTGGPRNEQFF.

This clonotype was counted a few times. The rearrangement joins TRBV6-2 or TRBV6-3 to TRBJ2-5; 14 bases are shared with TRBD2. This CDR3 is 16 amino acids long. Germline V CDR1 and CDR2: MNHEY, SVGEGT. With V trimmed by 7 bases and J by 4 bases, 8 bases remained unmatched. The CDR3 sequence: CASTPGTSGSPETQYF. The CDR3 DNA sequence: TGTGCCAGCACTCCAGGGACTAGCGGGAGCCCAGAGACCCAGTACTTC.

This clonotype has only a few counts. The chain combines TRBV7-9 with TRBJ2-1; 7 nucleotides line up with TRBD1. The CDR3 runs 16 residues. Germline V gene data show CDR1 as SEHNR and CDR2 as FQNEAQ (reference sequence). With 4 bases clipped from V and 0 bases from J, the junction kept 6 bases outside the gene matches. The CDR3 coding sequence is TGTGCCAGCAGCTCGGGACAGTTAAGCTCCTACAATGAGCAGTTCTTC. This sequence encodes CASSSGQLSSYNEQFF.

A few counts support this clonotype. This chain connects TRBV6-2 or TRBV6-3 to TRBJ2-7; 10 bases are shared with TRBD2. This CDR3 has 15 residues. CDR1 and CDR2 from the germline V gene are MNHEY and SVGEGT. V lost 5 bases, J lost 5 bases, and 9 bases stayed unmatched. CDR3 in DNA: TGTGCCAGCAGTGAACTAGCGGGATTAGAGCACGAGCAGTACTTC. Protein sequence: CASSELAGLEHEQYF.

This clonotype appeared many times. This rearrangement joins TRBV28 to TRBJ1-5; TRBD1 agrees at 8 bases. The CDR3 loop spans 16 amino acids. The trim removed 4 bases at V and 5 bases at J, leaving 10 bases unmatched. Germline lookup yields CDR1 MDHEN and CDR2 SYDVKM. Written as DNA, the CDR3 is TGTGCCAGCAGTTCCCGCCTCAGGGGGCGCGATCAGCCCCAGCATTTT. Translating gives CASSSRLRGRDQPQHF.

The V call is TRBV6-1, the J call TRBJ2-3; 7 bases are shared with TRBD1. The CDR3 covers 14 residues. Germline-derived CDR1 and CDR2 are MNHNS and SASEGT. The V and J ends lost 8 bases and 8 bases, in that order; junction bases with no gene match: 13. The CDR3 is CASHPQGESLTQYF. Written as DNA, the CDR3 is TGTGCCAGCCACCCGCAGGGGGAATCGCTTACGCAGTATTTT.

The rearrangement joins TRBV6-5 to TRBJ1-5; tentative D call: TRBD1 (5 bases). CDR1 and CDR2 from the germline V gene are MNHEY and SVGAGI. Trimming shortened V by 0 bases and J by 3 bases, and 12 bases separated the two germline ends. This CDR3 comprises 16 residues. The CDR3 loop reads CASSYSVTGDNQPQHF. CDR3 bases: TGTGCCAGCAGTTACTCGGTTACAGGTGACAATCAGCCCCAGCATTTT.

This clonotype was seen repeatedly, ten times or more. V is TRBV11-3 and J is TRBJ2-2, with 9 bases lining up with TRBD2. This CDR3 has 16 residues. Losses at the gene ends were 5 bases for V and 0 bases for J; bases not matched to a gene: 4. CDR1 SGHNT and CDR2 YENEEA come from the germline V gene. DNA for the CDR3: TGTGCCAGCAGCGGGAGCGGGAGGACGAACACCGGGGAGCTGTTTTTT. It encodes CASSGSGRTNTGELFF.

DNA of the CDR3: TGTGCCACTTTAGGGGGTAACACTGAAGCTTTCTTT. Protein: CATLGGNTEAFF. This chain links TRBV6-4 with TRBJ1-1; D might be TRBD1 (6 bases). V lost 10 bases and J 2 bases, leaving 11 bases between the germline ends. This CDR3 contains 12 residues. Germline lookup yields CDR1 MRHNA and CDR2 SNTAGT.

At least ten counts were recorded for this clonotype. This chain connects TRBV12-5 to TRBJ1-1, with 10 bases matching TRBD1. The CDR3 covers 18 residues. The J segment lost 5 bases and the V segment lost 5 bases, leaving 17 bases of the junction unmatched. Germline V gene lookup returns CDR1 LGHNT and CDR2 FRNRAP. CDR3 loop: CASGPYTAPGQGRTEAFF. CDR3 nucleotides: TGTGCTAGTGGTCCTTATACAGCTCCGGGACAGGGGCGAACTGAAGCTTTCTTT.

The rearrangement uses TRBV28 and TRBJ1-2; D perhaps matches TRBD1 (5 bases). Trimming cost V 6 bases and J 3 bases, with 11 bases left between them. The CDR3 is made up of 13 amino acids. Germline CDR1 and CDR2: MDHEN and SYDVKM. For the CDR3, the DNA is TGTGCCAGCAGAGTACGAGGGGACTATGGCTACACCTTC. Translating it yields CASRVRGDYGYTF.

In this sample, this clonotype turned up many times. V is TRBV15 and J is TRBJ2-1; 9 bases fit TRBD2. The CDR3 is 14 residues long. The germline gives CDR1 LNHNV, CDR2 YYDKDF (reference sequence). Trimming removed 4 bases from V and 5 bases from J; junction bases left unmatched: 3. CDR3 residues: CATSKAGGNNEQFF. The DNA for the CDR3 is TGTGCCACCAGCAAAGCGGGAGGTAACAATGAGCAGTTCTTC.

This clonotype was seen a few times. A much larger clone lies one base from this, so it may be a read error. The chain is built from TRBV30 and TRBJ1-1; D ambiguous. This CDR3 contains 11 residues. Trimming removed 4 bases from V and 1 base from J, with 4 bases in between. Germline CDR1 is GTSNPN and CDR2 is SVGIG (reference sequence). The CDR3, as DNA: TGTGCCTGGAAAGGGAACACTGAAGCTTTCTTT. Translated, it gives CAWKGNTEAFF.

This clonotype was seen at least ten times. The chain has TRBV24-1 and TRBJ2-3, with D possibly matching TRBD2 (6 bases). CDR1 and CDR2 from the germline V gene are KGHDR and SFDVKD. V was clipped by 7 bases and J by 1 base, with 14 bases between them. The CDR3 extends over 15 amino acids. The CDR3 is CATRGDGRGTDTQYF. The CDR3 DNA reads TGTGCCACCAGGGGAGACGGGAGAGGCACAGATACGCAGTATTTT.

The table lists this clonotype with a few counts. The DNA for the CDR3 is TGTGCCAGCAGTTACGAGGGACAGGAAGCTTTCTTT. It yields the protein CASSYEGQEAFF. The chain uses TRBV6-2 or TRBV6-3 and TRBJ1-1; 7 bases match TRBD1. This CDR3 has 12 residues. Per the germline V gene, CDR1 is MNHEY and CDR2 is SVGEGT. The V and J ends lost 2 bases and 8 bases, in that order; junction bases with no gene match: 2.

This clonotype was observed once. The chain recombines TRBV29-1 with TRBJ2-1, with 9 bases fitting TRBD2. Germline CDR1 and CDR2: SQVTM and ANQGSEA. The CDR3 has 15 amino acids. The ends lost 6 bases at V and 0 bases at J; junction bases unmatched: 6. The CDR3 DNA reads TGCAGCGTGTTACTAGCGGGCCCCTCCTACAATGAGCAGTTCTTC. Translation gives CSVLLAGPSYNEQFF.

This clonotype appeared many times. This CDR3 reads CASIQGYSYEQYF. DNA of the CDR3: TGTGCCAGCATTCAAGGCTACTCCTACGAGCAGTACTTC. V gene TRBV2 combines with J gene TRBJ2-7; no reliable D call. Germline V gene data show CDR1 as SNHLY and CDR2 as FYNNEI. The V and J ends lost 7 bases and 0 bases respectively, with 10 bases between them. The CDR3 runs 13 residues.